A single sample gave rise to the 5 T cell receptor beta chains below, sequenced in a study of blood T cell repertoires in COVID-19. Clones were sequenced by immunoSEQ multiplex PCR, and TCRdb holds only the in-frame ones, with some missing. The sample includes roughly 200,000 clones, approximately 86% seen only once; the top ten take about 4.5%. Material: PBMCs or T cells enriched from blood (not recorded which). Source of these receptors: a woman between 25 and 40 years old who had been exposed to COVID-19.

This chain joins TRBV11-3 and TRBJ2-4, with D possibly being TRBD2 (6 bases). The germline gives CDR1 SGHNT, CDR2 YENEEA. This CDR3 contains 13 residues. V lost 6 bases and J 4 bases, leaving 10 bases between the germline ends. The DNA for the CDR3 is TGTGCCAGCAGTTCCCGGGGGAAAAACATTCAGTACTTC. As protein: CASSSRGKNIQYF.

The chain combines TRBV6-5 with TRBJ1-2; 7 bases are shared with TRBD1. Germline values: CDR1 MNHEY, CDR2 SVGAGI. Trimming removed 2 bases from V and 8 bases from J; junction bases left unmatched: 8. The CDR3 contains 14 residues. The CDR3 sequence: CASSYANRGRGYTF. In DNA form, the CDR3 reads TGTGCCAGCAGTTACGCGAACAGGGGTCGGGGCTACACCTTC.

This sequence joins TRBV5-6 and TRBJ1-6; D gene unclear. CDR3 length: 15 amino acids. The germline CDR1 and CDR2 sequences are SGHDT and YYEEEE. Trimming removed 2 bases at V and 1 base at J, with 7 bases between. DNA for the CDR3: TGTGCCAGCAGCTTTCGGGAGTCCTATAATTCACCCCTCCACTTT. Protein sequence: CASSFRESYNSPLHF.

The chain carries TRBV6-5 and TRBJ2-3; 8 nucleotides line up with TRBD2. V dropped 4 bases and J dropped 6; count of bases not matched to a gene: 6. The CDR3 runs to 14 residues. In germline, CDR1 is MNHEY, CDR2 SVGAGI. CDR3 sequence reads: CASSSGGASDTQYF. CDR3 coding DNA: TGTGCCAGCAGTTCCGGGGGGGCTTCGGATACGCAGTATTTT.

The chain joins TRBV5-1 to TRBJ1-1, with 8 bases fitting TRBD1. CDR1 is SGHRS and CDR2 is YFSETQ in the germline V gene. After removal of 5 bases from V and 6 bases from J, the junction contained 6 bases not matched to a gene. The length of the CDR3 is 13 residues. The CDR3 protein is CASRAGGASEAFF. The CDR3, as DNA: TGCGCCAGCAGGGCAGGGGGCGCCTCTGAAGCTTTCTTT.